A single T cell receptor beta chain is shown here with its context. Its antigen is not identified. Researchers ran the PCR with 60 Vbeta and 13 Jbeta primers. Using immunoSEQ multiplex PCR, the repertoire was profiled, and TCRdb retains in-frame clones only, with some absent. The sample comprises tens of thousands of clones, 62% of which are singletons, and approximately 5% rests with the top ten. This specimen comes from a study of cytomegalovirus exposure and HLA in healthy donors. Broader study findings: Most TCR beta V segments were productive about 87% or about 30% of the time in an earlier analysis. Across donors, sequencing depth was assumed by presence/absence analyses to be roughly uniform.

This sequence was found in a woman aged 30 to 39 in good health and CMV-seropositive. The source material was PBMCs.

CDR3 DNA: TGTGCCAGCAGCTTAATGGGACTGGCCGCCTACGAGCAGTACTTC. Amino acid sequence: CASSLMGLAAYEQYF. The V gene is TRBV7-2, the J gene TRBJ2-7; weak D call: TRBD2 (6 bases). The V gene's germline CDR1 is SGHTA and CDR2 FQGNSA. Trimming removed 2 bases at V and 2 bases at J, with 13 bases between. The CDR3 sequence is 15 residues long.